This TCR beta chain was retrieved from a study of blood T cell repertoires in COVID-19 (dated by TCRdb to the early 2020s). For context, the study as a whole: Samples covering the acute and convalescent phases of COVID-19 were provided by collaborators in the United States, Italy and Spain. The prospective study material was composed of cDNA or gDNA derived from T cells, B-cell-depleted T cells, or PBMCs. The dataset comprised deeply sampled blood TCRbeta repertoires from subjects exposed to, actively infected with, or recovered from COVID-19. The repertoires were released in a freely available public database meant as a resource for research on the immune response to SARS-CoV-2. Samples were obtained from the ongoing ImmuneRACE study (first 160 participants) and from roughly 1,300 subjects provided by 6 global collaborators. The sample metadata nearly always contained a de-identified subject ID, COVID-19 status, age in years and sex. Where available, HLA class I and class II types were obtained from metadata supplied by the sample provider rather than from assay-based typing. Results the study describes overall, beyond this receptor: Clinical and demographic metadata were provided uncurated, with the amount varying by source and participant.

As concerns this clone: The antigen this receptor binds is unknown. Per-base quality was not reported, and no clone a single base away is much larger than it.

In the prospective study, participants were roughly 18 to 100 years old, resided in 24 geographic areas of the United States, and were enrolled through a virtual design. Cohort assignment in the prospective study relied on participant-reported clinical history from a screening survey and a study questionnaire. Exposed participants had been in contact with someone with a PCR-confirmed or clinician-diagnosed COVID-19 case within 2 weeks of study entry. Each participant in the prospective study had whole blood, serum and a nasopharyngeal or oropharyngeal swab collected by mobile phlebotomists. Additional blood draws and questionnaires over an approximately two-month period could optionally be provided by prospective study participants. Blood samples from the prospective study were shipped frozen or at room temperature prior to DNA extraction. CDR1 and CDR2 are drawn from the germline V gene (reference sequence): LNHDA, SQIVND. Spanning cysteine to phenylalanine, the CDR3 consists of 15 amino acids. Only the CDR3 part of the read is kept: 45 bases, read in frame from the first base. The junction carries 18 bases between V and J, which are trimmed by 0 bases and 9 bases respectively.

The immunoSEQ Assay, a bias-controlled multiplex PCR, was used to amplify TCRbeta CDR3 regions from genomic DNA. In the source study's methods: The number of nucleated cells in each sample was estimated from the amplification of reference gene primers within the assay. To quantify the absolute abundance of each unique TCRbeta CDR3 rearrangement, sequence reads were collapsed and filtered. Productive Simpson clonality was computed per sample as the square root of Simpson's diversity index over productive rearrangements. The immuneACCESS repertoire file appears here via TCRdb, limited to in-frame rearrangements. These files lack a portion of the clones; in checked studies, under half of the deficit traces to unresolved V genes, and the cause of the others is not known. The V and J calls and the clone size are those of that table, but D and trimming were determined from the DNA. For this sample there are about 180,000 clones; approximately 80% appear just once. Jointly, the top ten make up roughly an eighth of the sample.

This sequence uses TRBV19 and TRBJ2-7; the D gene is perhaps TRBD2, from 6 matching bases. This TCR was sampled from a man aged 55 to 70 who had been exposed to COVID-19. The sample consisted of PBMCs or T cells enriched from blood (not recorded which). The CDR3 corresponds to CASSIDRLGGDGQYF. At the DNA level, the sequence is TGTGCCAGTAGTATAGATCGCCTGGGGGGTGATGGGCAGTACTTC.